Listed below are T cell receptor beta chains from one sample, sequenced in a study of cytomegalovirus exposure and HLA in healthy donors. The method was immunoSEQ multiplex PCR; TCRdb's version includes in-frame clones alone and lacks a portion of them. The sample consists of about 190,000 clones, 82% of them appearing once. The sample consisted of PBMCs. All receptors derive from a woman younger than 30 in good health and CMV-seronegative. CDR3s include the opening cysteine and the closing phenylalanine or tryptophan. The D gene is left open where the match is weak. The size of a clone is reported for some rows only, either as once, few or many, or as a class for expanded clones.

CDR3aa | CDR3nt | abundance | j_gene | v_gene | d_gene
CASSYSRGDLTGELFF | TGTGCCAGCAGTTACTCTCGGGGGGACCTCACCGGGGAGCTGTTTTTT | NA | TRBJ2-2 | TRBV6-5 | TRBD2
CATGTGVGSDTQYF | TGTGCCACCGGGACAGGGGTTGGTTCGGATACGCAGTATTTT | NA | TRBJ2-3 | TRBV2 | TRBD1
CASSLSRGTEAFF | TGTGCCAGCAGCTTATCACGGGGCACTGAAGCTTTCTTT | few | TRBJ1-1 | TRBV7-9 | NA
CAWSVFGGEETQYF | TGTGCCTGGAGTGTATTCGGGGGTGAAGAGACCCAGTACTTC | NA | TRBJ2-5 | TRBV30 | NA
CASRPNADYNEQFF | TGTGCCAGCAGACCCAATGCGGACTACAATGAGCAGTTCTTC | NA | TRBJ2-1 | TRBV19 | NA
CASSYSGTGFQETQYF | TGTGCCAGCAGTTACTCGGGGACAGGATTTCAAGAGACCCAGTACTTC | NA | TRBJ2-5 | TRBV6-5 | TRBD1
CASSLEQGAWDEQYF | TGCGCCAGCAGCTTGGAACAGGGGGCCTGGGACGAGCAGTACTTC | NA | TRBJ2-7 | TRBV5-1 | TRBD1
CASSFFPGTLNSPLHF | TGCGCCAGCAGCTTCTTCCCCGGGACACTGAATTCACCCCTCCACTTT | NA | TRBJ1-6 | TRBV5-1 | NA
CASSQDTGLIQETQYF | TGCGCCAGCAGCCAAGACACAGGGCTAATCCAAGAGACCCAGTACTTC | NA | TRBJ2-5 | TRBV4-1 | NA
CASSPENFSGNTIYF | TGTGCCAGCTCACCAGAAAACTTCTCTGGAAACACCATATATTTT | NA | TRBJ1-3 | TRBV18 | NA
CASSRLLTSGSADTQYF | TGTGCCAGCAGTCGACTATTAACTAGCGGGAGTGCAGATACGCAGTATTTT | NA | TRBJ2-3 | TRBV27 | TRBD2
CASSVAPGENTIYF | TGTGCCAGCAGCGTAGCCCCGGGAGAAAACACCATATATTTT | NA | TRBJ1-3 | TRBV9 | NA
CASSQDGPPSTDTQYF | TGCGCCAGCAGCCAAGATGGGCCGCCCTCCACAGATACGCAGTATTTT | NA | TRBJ2-3 | TRBV4-1 | NA
CASSFAGRYEQYF | TGTGCCAGCAGCTTTGCGGGGAGGTACGAGCAGTACTTC | NA | TRBJ2-7 | TRBV7-9 | NA
CASSLARGGRLANGIDEQFF | TGCGCCAGCAGCTTGGCGCGGGGCGGTCGGCTAGCAAATGGTATCGATGAGCAGTTCTTC | NA | TRBJ2-1 | TRBV5-1 | NA
CASSLDSWRGNTDTQYF | TGTGCCAGCAGCTTAGATTCATGGCGGGGAAACACAGATACGCAGTATTTT | NA | TRBJ2-3 | TRBV11-2 | NA
CASSPSDTFNQPQHF | TGTGCCAGCAGCCCCTCTGACACCTTCAATCAGCCCCAGCATTTT | NA | TRBJ1-5 | TRBV7-9 | NA
CASSIQQGVTDTQYF | TGTGCCAGTAGTATTCAACAAGGGGTGACAGATACGCAGTATTTT | NA | TRBJ2-3 | TRBV19 | NA
CATSRIRGLVTEAFF | TGTGCCACCAGCAGAATCCGGGGTTTGGTCACTGAAGCTTTCTTT | NA | TRBJ1-1 | TRBV15 | NA
CASSSGLAVINTDTQYF | TGTGCCAGCAGCTCCGGACTAGCGGTAATTAACACAGATACGCAGTATTTT | NA | TRBJ2-3 | TRBV7-9 | TRBD2
CASLTVKNEKLFF | TGTGCCAGCTTGACAGTTAAAAATGAAAAACTGTTTTTT | NA | TRBJ1-4 | TRBV28 | NA
CASSSVDGSSGNTIYF | TGTGCCAGTAGTTCCGTAGACGGGAGCTCTGGAAACACCATATATTTT | NA | TRBJ1-3 | TRBV19 | NA
CASTWGGPNTEAFF | TGCGCCAGCACATGGGGGGGCCCGAACACTGAAGCTTTCTTT | NA | TRBJ1-1 | TRBV5-1 | NA
CASSEIKGGHRYEQYF | TGTGCCAGCAGTGAGATAAAGGGCGGACACCGCTACGAGCAGTACTTC | NA | TRBJ2-7 | TRBV28 | NA
CASSSNGQGVDTQYF | TGTGCCAGCAGTTCGAACGGACAGGGTGTGGATACGCAGTATTTT | NA | TRBJ2-3 | TRBV27 | TRBD1
CASSFASGRNEQFF | TGTGCCAGCAGCTTTGCTAGCGGGAGAAATGAGCAGTTCTTC | NA | TRBJ2-1 | TRBV11-2 | TRBD2
CASSESGVNPYGYTF | TGTGCCAGCAGTGAATCAGGGGTTAATCCCTATGGCTACACCTTC | NA | TRBJ1-2 | TRBV25-1 | NA